The source of this T cell receptor beta chain is a study of T cell responses to AZD1222 COVID-19 vaccine. Study-wide results and limits: Breadth and depth of Spike-specific TCRs rose after two AZD1222 doses.

Worth noting for this clone: Antigen: not known.

The assay was immunoSEQ multiplex PCR, and TCRdb's table has in-frame clones only and misses some. The table has about 140,000 clones, 90% seen once. V shed 6 bases, J shed 6 bases, and the junction held 4 bases outside the gene matches. Germline lookup yields CDR1 SGHTA and CDR2 FQGNSA. The CDR3 totals 14 residues. Specimen: peripheral blood, collected on day 0 of AZD1222 vaccination. The chain couples TRBV7-2 to TRBJ1-4; 10 bases align to TRBD1. This receptor was identified in an adult in good health. CDR3 in amino acids: CASSYDRGHEKLFF. DNA of the CDR3: TGTGCCAGCAGTTACGACAGGGGGCATGAAAAACTGTTTTTT.